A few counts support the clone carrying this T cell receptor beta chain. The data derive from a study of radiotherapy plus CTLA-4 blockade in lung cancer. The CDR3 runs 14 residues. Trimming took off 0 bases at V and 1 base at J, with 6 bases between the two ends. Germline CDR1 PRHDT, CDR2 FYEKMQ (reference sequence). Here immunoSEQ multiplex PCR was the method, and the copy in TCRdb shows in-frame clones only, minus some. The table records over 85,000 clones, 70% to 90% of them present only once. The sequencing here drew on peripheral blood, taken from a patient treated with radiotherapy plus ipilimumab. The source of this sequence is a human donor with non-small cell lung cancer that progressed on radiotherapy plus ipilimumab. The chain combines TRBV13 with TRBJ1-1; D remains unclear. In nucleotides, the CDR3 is TGTGCCAGCAGCTTAGGTGGTCCGAACACTGAAGCTTTCTTT. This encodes CASSLGGPNTEAFF.